Sequencing of this TCR beta chain was carried out in a study of blood T cell repertoires in COVID-19. Background on the study: Sites across the United States, Italy and Spain contributed samples from acute and convalescent COVID-19. In each case, the material was cDNA or gDNA derived from T cells, B-cell-depleted T cells, or PBMCs.

This CDR3 spans 13 amino acids. Germline lookup yields CDR1 MNHEY and CDR2 SVGAGI. V shed 7 bases and J shed 1 base, with 10 bases lying between them. Sequencing used immunoSEQ multiplex PCR; TCRdb keeps in-frame clones, though not all of them. The sample holds 300,000 to 400,000 clones, 85% seen once. The chain employs TRBV6-5 and TRBJ1-1; no firm D call. This TCR came from a human donor in a cohort sampled during active COVID-19. Source material: peripheral blood. CDR3: CASTSGQNTEAFF. Here the CDR3 DNA reads TGTGCCAGCACTTCTGGGCAGAACACTGAAGCTTTCTTT.